What follows are 26 T cell receptor beta chains derived from one specimen sequenced in a study of CD8+ T cells in alopecia areata. The treatment was: oral pan-JAK inhibitor, 5-10 mg twice daily. Reverse transcribed after extraction, RNA yielded cDNA as the sequencing template. Sequencing was performed with immunoSEQ multiplex PCR; in TCRdb, only in-frame clones are kept and a portion is missing. The sample has 150,000 to 200,000 clones; approximately 61% are singletons. Sequences were derived from CD4+ T cells sorted from blood, sampled at week 24, from a patient treated with tofacitinib. The source is a human donor with alopecia areata.

The chain recombines TRBV5-1 with TRBJ2-7; possible D gene TRBD1, 6 bases. Germline V gene lookup returns CDR1 SGHRS and CDR2 YFSETQ. CDR3 length: 15 amino acids. The ends were cut back, 4 bases at V and 0 bases at J, with 14 bases in the middle. The CDR3 DNA reads TGCGCCAGCAGCATCGGCACAGGGATCTCCTACGAGCAGTACTTC. Its translation is CASSIGTGISYEQYF. Together with reference TRBV5-1 and TRBJ2-7, the CDR3 gives the full variable domain: KAGVTQTPRYLIKTRGQQVTLSCSPISGHRSVSWYQQTPGQGLQFLFEYFSETQRNKGNFPGRFSGRQFSNSRSEMNVSTLELGDSALYLCASSIGTGISYEQYFGPGTRLTVT.

The chain joins TRBV5-1 to TRBJ1-1; D is unresolved. Trimming pared 1 base from V and 2 bases from J, leaving 6 bases between. Per germline, CDR1 SGHRS and CDR2 YFSETQ. The CDR3 totals 13 residues. In DNA form, the CDR3 reads TGCGCCAGCAGCTTGTTCTACAACACTGAAGCTTTCTTT. As protein: CASSLFYNTEAFF.

The chain links TRBV5-6 to TRBJ1-2; 9 positions match TRBD1. The CDR3 is made up of 13 amino acids. The V gene end was trimmed by 3 bases and the J gene end by 4 bases; junction bases not matched to a gene: 1. Germline V gives CDR1 SGHDT, CDR2 YYEEEE. This CDR3 reads CASSSDRGYGYTF. The CDR3 coding sequence is TGTGCCAGCAGCTCGGACAGGGGCTATGGCTACACCTTC.

This clone is a singleton in its sample. The V and J genes are TRBV9 and TRBJ2-3, with a tentative D call TRBD1 (6 bases). CDR1 is SGDLS, CDR2 YYNGEE, per germline. V was pared by 5 bases and J by 0 bases, with 7 bases between. The CDR3 loop spans 13 amino acids. The CDR3 nucleotides read TGTGCCAGCAGGGGACAAAGCACAGATACGCAGTATTTT. This sequence encodes CASRGQSTDTQYF. Using reference TRBV9 and TRBJ2-3 for the parts outside the CDR3, the full variable domain is DSGVTQTPKHLITATGQRVTLRCSPRSGDLSVYWYQQSLDQGLQFLIQYYNGEERAKGNILERFSAQQFPDLHSELNLSSLELGDSALYFCASRGQSTDTQYFGPGTRLTVL.

The chain employs TRBV5-1 and TRBJ2-1; 8 bases are shared with TRBD1. The CDR3 is 16 amino acids. Germline values: CDR1 SGHRS, CDR2 YFSETQ. J gave up 4 bases and V 0 bases, and 6 bases lay outside the gene matches. The CDR3 here is CASSLGQGASYNEQFF. The DNA for the CDR3 is TGCGCCAGCAGCTTGGGTCAGGGGGCTTCTTACAATGAGCAGTTCTTC.

The chain joins TRBV29-1 to TRBJ2-7; maybe TRBD2 (6 bases). V lost 7 bases and J lost 7, with 20 bases in between. The V gene's germline CDR1 is SQVTM and CDR2 ANQGSEA. CDR3 length: 13 residues. Written as DNA, the CDR3 is TGCAGCGCCCGGCGGGACGAGCTTAGGGAGCAGTACTTC. Translated, it gives CSARRDELREQYF.

This clone was observed a handful of times. V and J are TRBV5-6 and TRBJ2-7, with TRBD1 as a possible D gene (5 bases). The CDR3 spans 14 residues. V was clipped by 2 bases and J by 2 bases, with 11 bases between them. Germline CDR1 is SGHDT and CDR2 is YYEEEE. CDR3 amino acids: CASSLGAGTYEQYF. CDR3 nucleotides: TGTGCCAGCAGCTTAGGGGCCGGAACCTACGAGCAGTACTTC.

V gene TRBV30 combines with J gene TRBJ1-1, with TRBD1 identical over 8 bases. V gave up 4 bases and J gave up 6 bases; unmatched junction bases: 7. Looked up from germline, CDR1 is GTSNPN and CDR2 is SVGIG (reference sequence). The CDR3 spans 13 residues. The CDR3 DNA sequence: TGTGCCTGGACAGGGGGCCACGCCGCTGAAGCTTTCTTT. This gives the protein CAWTGGHAAEAFF. Full variable domain (rest looked up from reference TRBV30 and TRBJ1-1): SQTIHQWPATLVQPVGSPLSLECTVEGTSNPNLYWYRQAAGRGLQLLFYSVGIGQISSEVPQNLSASRPQDRQFILSSKKLLLSDSGFYLCAWTGGHAAEAFFGQGTRLTVV.

This clone appeared a few times. The V call is TRBV5-1, the J call TRBJ1-6; tentatively, D is TRBD1 (5 bases). The CDR3 is 14 amino acids. V shed 6 bases and J shed 10 bases, with 17 bases lying between them. Germline CDR1 and CDR2: SGHRS and YFSETQ. The CDR3 loop is CASTDRGGESPLHF. The CDR3 nucleotides read TGCGCCAGCACCGATAGGGGAGGAGAGTCACCCCTCCACTTT.

This chain joins TRBV2 and TRBJ2-2; no firm D call. Trimming pared 6 bases from V and 5 bases from J, leaving 4 bases between. The CDR3 runs 11 residues. CDR1 is SNHLY and CDR2 is FYNNEI in the germline V gene. The CDR3 spells CASRVTGELFF. CDR3 DNA: TGTGCCAGCAGGGTTACCGGGGAGCTGTTTTTT.

This clone was seen a handful of times. The chain couples TRBV7-9 to TRBJ1-1; TRBD1 matches at 8 bases. V lost 6 bases and J lost 7; bases outside the gene matches: 7. Germline CDR1 reads SEHNR; CDR2 reads FQNEAQ (reference sequence). This CDR3 has 13 residues. CDR3 bases: TGTGCCAGCAGAAGGACAGGGAGTAGTGAAGCTTTCTTT. Translated: CASRRTGSSEAFF. The full variable domain, its missing parts supplied by reference TRBV7-9 and TRBJ1-1, is DTGVSQNPRHKITKRGQNVTFRCDPISEHNRLYWYRQTLGQGPEFLTYFQNEAQLEKSRLLSDRFSAERPKGSFSTLEIQRTEQGDSAMYLCASRRTGSSEAFFGQGTRLTVV.

This rearrangement joins TRBV15 to TRBJ1-2; D possibly corresponds to TRBD1 (6 bases). Germline CDR1 and CDR2: LNHNV and YYDKDF (reference sequence). This CDR3 is built from 14 residues. V gave up 1 base and J gave up 5 bases, with 11 bases separating them. The CDR3 bases are TGTGCCACCAGCAGAGTGGGGGGGGCATATGGCTACACCTTC. The encoded protein is CATSRVGGAYGYTF.

The chain employs TRBV5-1 and TRBJ2-1, with TRBD2 matching over 12 bases. Germline V gene data show CDR1 as SGHRS and CDR2 as YFSETQ. There are 15 residues in the CDR3. The V segment lost 2 bases and the J segment 7 bases; nucleotides outside the gene matches: 4. This CDR3 reads CASSLGLAGRNEQFF. The CDR3 DNA sequence: TGCGCCAGCAGCTTAGGACTAGCGGGACGTAATGAGCAGTTCTTC.

The gene calls are TRBV7-7 and TRBJ2-5; D uncertain. Germline V gene data show CDR1 as SSHAT and CDR2 as FNYEAQ (reference sequence). V was cut by 1 base and J by 2 bases, with 8 bases left in between. The CDR3 runs 14 residues. The DNA of the CDR3 is TGTGCCAGCAGCTTAGGACTCAGACAAGAGACCCAGTACTTC. It translates to CASSLGLRQETQYF. Full variable domain (outside the CDR3, taken from reference TRBV7-7 and TRBJ2-5): GAGVSQSPRYKVTKRGQDVTLRCDPISSHATLYWYQQALGQGPEFLTYFNYEAQPDKSGLPSDRFSAERPEGSISTLTIQRTEQRDSAMYRCASSLGLRQETQYFGPGTRLLVL.

This clone was observed a handful of times. V and J are TRBV30 and TRBJ2-6, with D possibly TRBD1 on 6 matching bases. Germline V gene data show CDR1 as GTSNPN and CDR2 as SVGIG (reference sequence). The CDR3 runs to 15 residues. V lost 3 bases and J lost 0, with 9 bases in between. The chain's CDR3 is CAWRQGYSGANVLTF. The CDR3 DNA is TGTGCCTGGAGACAGGGATACTCTGGGGCCAACGTCCTGACTTTC.

The genes are TRBV5-1 and TRBJ2-1; D perhaps matches TRBD2 (5 bases). In germline, CDR1 is SGHRS, CDR2 YFSETQ. V gave up 0 bases and J gave up 0 bases, with 7 bases separating them. The CDR3 is 15 residues long. The CDR3 coding sequence is TGCGCCAGCAGCTTGGCGGGGTTCTCCTACAATGAGCAGTTCTTC. It specifies CASSLAGFSYNEQFF. The whole variable domain, remainder taken from reference TRBV5-1 and TRBJ2-1, is KAGVTQTPRYLIKTRGQQVTLSCSPISGHRSVSWYQQTPGQGLQFLFEYFSETQRNKGNFPGRFSGRQFSNSRSEMNVSTLELGDSALYLCASSLAGFSYNEQFFGPGTRLTVL.

This clone occurred a few times. The chain combines TRBV6-5 with TRBJ1-2; D gene uncertain. Germline CDR1 is MNHEY and CDR2 is SVGAGI. This CDR3 comprises 15 residues. Trimming pared 0 bases from V and 1 base from J, leaving 9 bases between. The CDR3 spells CASSYSGGSNYGYTF. In DNA, the CDR3 is TGTGCCAGCAGTTACTCGGGAGGGAGTAACTATGGCTACACCTTC.

The chain uses TRBV29-1 and TRBJ2-5; 11 bases match TRBD2. The V gene's germline CDR1 is SQVTM and CDR2 ANQGSEA. The CDR3 covers 15 residues. Losses at the gene ends were 2 bases for V and 1 base for J; bases not matched to a gene: 3. CDR3 nucleotide sequence: TGCAGCGTTGAACTAGCGGGGGGCATCCAAGAGACCCAGTACTTC. Its protein product is CSVELAGGIQETQYF.

This clone was seen a few times. Given a much more abundant clone one base away, this may be a read error. The chain joins TRBV7-9 to TRBJ2-3; D is uncertain. V lost 4 bases and J lost 2, with 1 base in between. Germline assignment: CDR1 SEHNR and CDR2 FQNEAQ (reference sequence). This CDR3 is built from 11 residues. The CDR3 region is CASSYTDTQYF. CDR3 coding DNA: TGTGCCAGCAGCTACACAGATACGCAGTATTTT. The variable domain in full, with the rest retrieved from reference TRBV7-9 and TRBJ2-3, is DTGVSQNPRHKITKRGQNVTFRCDPISEHNRLYWYRQTLGQGPEFLTYFQNEAQLEKSRLLSDRFSAERPKGSFSTLEIQRTEQGDSAMYLCASSYTDTQYFGPGTRLTVL.

The V and J genes are TRBV30 and TRBJ2-1, with a tentative D call TRBD2 (6 bases). Trimming took 3 bases from V and 2 from J, leaving 8 bases between them. Per the germline V gene, CDR1 is GTSNPN and CDR2 is SVGIG (reference sequence). This CDR3 spans 13 amino acids. The CDR3, as DNA: TGTGCCTGGAGGTCGGGGGCCTACAATGAGCAGTTCTTC. It translates to CAWRSGAYNEQFF.

As to this clone: Distinct nucleotide sequences in the sample also encode this CDR3. The rearrangement joins TRBV13 to TRBJ2-3, with 8 bases that match TRBD1. The CDR3 has 15 amino acids. Trimming cost V 3 bases and J 3 bases; bases outside gene matches: 5. The germline gives CDR1 PRHDT, CDR2 FYEKMQ (reference sequence). CDR3 DNA: TGTGCCAGCAGCTTGGGCAGGGGGCCTACAGATACGCAGTATTTT. Translated: CASSLGRGPTDTQYF.

This clone was recorded a few times. V and J are TRBV19 and TRBJ1-1; 10 nucleotides line up with TRBD1. J gave up 6 bases and V 5 bases, and 6 bases lay outside the gene matches. The CDR3 is 14 amino acids. Germline V gene sequence: CDR1 LNHDA, CDR2 SQIVND (reference sequence). The CDR3 spells CASSATGGVSEAFF. The DNA for the CDR3 is TGTGCCAGTAGTGCGACAGGGGGCGTTTCTGAAGCTTTCTTT. The whole variable domain, filled in from reference TRBV19 and TRBJ1-1, reads DGGITQSPKYLFRKEGQNVTLSCEQNLNHDAMYWYRQDPGQGLRLIYYSQIVNDFQKGDIAEGYSVSREKKESFPLTVTSAQKNPTAFYLCASSATGGVSEAFFGQGTRLTVV.

This chain's CDR3 is CASSPQRRWETQYF. CDR3 in DNA: TGTGCCAGCAGCCCCCAGCGGAGGTGGGAGACCCAGTACTTC. The chain carries TRBV9 and TRBJ2-5; maybe TRBD2 (5 bases). The CDR3 is made up of 14 amino acids. V lost 4 bases and J lost 5, with 15 bases in between. Germline V gene sequence: CDR1 SGDLS, CDR2 YYNGEE. Using reference TRBV9 and TRBJ2-5 for the parts outside the CDR3, the full variable domain is DSGVTQTPKHLITATGQRVTLRCSPRSGDLSVYWYQQSLDQGLQFLIQYYNGEERAKGNILERFSAQQFPDLHSELNLSSLELGDSALYFCASSPQRRWETQYFGPGTRLLVL.

This clone was seen a handful of times. The chain couples TRBV10-3 to TRBJ2-5; D ambiguous. This CDR3 spans 13 amino acids. V was shortened by 4 bases and J by 2 bases, with 8 bases between the two germline ends. The germline V gene encodes CDR1 ENHRY and CDR2 SYGVKD. DNA of the CDR3: TGTGCCATCAGTGTGGCTCGACAAGAGACCCAGTACTTC. It codes for CAISVARQETQYF.

The chain combines TRBV5-1 with TRBJ2-2; D gene unclear. The V gene's germline CDR1 is SGHRS and CDR2 YFSETQ. V lost 6 bases and J 0 bases, leaving 12 bases between the germline ends. This CDR3 is built from 15 residues. The CDR3 nucleotides read TGCGCCAGCAAGCTCGCGATCCCGAACACCGGGGAGCTGTTTTTT. Protein: CASKLAIPNTGELFF.

V gene TRBV29-1 combines with J gene TRBJ1-4; 9 bases agree with TRBD1. Germline-derived CDR1 and CDR2 are SQVTM and ANQGSEA. This CDR3 comprises 13 residues. V dropped 5 bases and J dropped 8; count of bases not matched to a gene: 6. CDR3 bases: TGCAGCGTTTGGACAGGGGTTAAGGAAAAACTGTTTTTT. It codes for CSVWTGVKEKLFF.